This T cell receptor beta chain derives from a study of CD8 T cells in Susac syndrome. The CDR3 loop spans 13 amino acids. Germline CDR1 reads SGHDT; CDR2 reads YYEEEE. The ends lost 3 bases at V and 5 bases at J; junction bases unmatched: 0. Sequencing of TCR beta was performed on blood CD8+ T cells and on blood CD4+ T cells. Purification of the CD8+ and CD4+ T cells relied on negative isolation, and TEMRA cells underwent FACS enrichment. RNA in amounts of roughly 0.5 to 1 ug was reverse transcribed with random hexamers. The authors amplified TCR beta CDR3 across 54 Vbeta and 13 Jbeta using immunoSEQ multiplex PCR. MiXCR, applied by TCRdb to the immunoSEQ multiplex PCR reads, yields one record per CDR3 protein. The data show approximately 130,000 distinct CDR3 sequences, more than 75% seen once.

The J gene is TRBJ2-1, the V gene TRBV5-6; 9 nucleotides align to TRBD2. The receptor comes from a human donor with multiple sclerosis. The sample consisted of CD8+ T cells from PBMCs. CDR3: CASSWTSDNEQFF. In DNA form, the CDR3 reads TGTGCCAGCAGCTGGACTAGCGACAATGAGCAGTTCTTC.